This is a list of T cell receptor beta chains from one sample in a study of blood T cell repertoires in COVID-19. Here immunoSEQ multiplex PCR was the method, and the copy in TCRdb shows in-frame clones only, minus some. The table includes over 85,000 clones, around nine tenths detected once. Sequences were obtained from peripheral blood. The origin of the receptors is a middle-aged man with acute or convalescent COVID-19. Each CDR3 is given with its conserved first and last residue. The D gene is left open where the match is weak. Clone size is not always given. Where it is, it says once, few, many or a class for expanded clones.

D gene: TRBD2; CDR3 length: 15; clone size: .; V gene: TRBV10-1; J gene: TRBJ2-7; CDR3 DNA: TGCGCCAGCAGTGAGTCGGCTAGCGGGAGGTACGAGCAGTACTTC; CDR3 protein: CASSESASGRYEQYF
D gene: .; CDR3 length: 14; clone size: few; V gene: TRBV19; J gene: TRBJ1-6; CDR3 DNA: TGTGCCAGTAGCGCTTCGGGCGGGATAGTCGCCCTCCACTTT; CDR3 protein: CASSASGGIVALHF
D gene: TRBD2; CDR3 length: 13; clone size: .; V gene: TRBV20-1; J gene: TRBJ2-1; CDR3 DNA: TGCAGTGCTAGTCCGGGGGGACGGAATGAGCAGTTCTTC; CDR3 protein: CSASPGGRNEQFF
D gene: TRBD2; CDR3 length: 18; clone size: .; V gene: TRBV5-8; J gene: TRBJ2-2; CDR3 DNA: TGTGCCAGCAGCTTATCCGCTGGCGGGAGGGCCTACACCGGGGAGCTGTTTTTT; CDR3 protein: CASSLSAGGRAYTGELFF
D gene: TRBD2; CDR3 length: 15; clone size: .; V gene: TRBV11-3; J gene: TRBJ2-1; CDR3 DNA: TGTGCCAGCAGCTTAGACGGGTCGGGAGGGAATGAGCAGTTCTTC; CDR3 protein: CASSLDGSGGNEQFF
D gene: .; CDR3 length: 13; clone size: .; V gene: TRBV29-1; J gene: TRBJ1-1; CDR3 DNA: TGCAGCGTTGTTGGGGGCTCGAACACTGAAGCTTTCTTT; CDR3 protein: CSVVGGSNTEAFF
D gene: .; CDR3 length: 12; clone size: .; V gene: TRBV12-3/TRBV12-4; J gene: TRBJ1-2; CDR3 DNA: TGTGCCAGCTCAGGGTCCAACTATGGCTACACCTTC; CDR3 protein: CASSGSNYGYTF
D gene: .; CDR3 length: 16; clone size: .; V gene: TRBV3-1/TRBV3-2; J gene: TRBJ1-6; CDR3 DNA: TGTGCCAGCAGCCAAGTTCAGGGGTCCCATAATTCACCCCTCCACTTT; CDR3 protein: CASSQVQGSHNSPLHF
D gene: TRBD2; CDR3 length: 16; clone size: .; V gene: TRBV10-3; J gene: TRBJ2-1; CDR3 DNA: TGTGCCATCAGTGAGTCTCTAGCGGGTTCTAGGAATGAGCAGTTCTTC; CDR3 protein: CAISESLAGSRNEQFF
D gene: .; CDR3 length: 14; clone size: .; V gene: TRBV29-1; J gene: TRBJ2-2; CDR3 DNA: TGCAGCGTCCAGAGAGGGCTACTGGGCGGGGAGCTGTTTTTT; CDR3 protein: CSVQRGLLGGELFF
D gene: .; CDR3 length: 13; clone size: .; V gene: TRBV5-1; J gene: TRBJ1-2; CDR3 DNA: TGCGCCAGCAGCTCTGACTTTAACTATGGCTACACCTTC; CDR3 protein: CASSSDFNYGYTF
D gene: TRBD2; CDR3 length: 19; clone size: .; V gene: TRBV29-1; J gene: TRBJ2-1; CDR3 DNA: TGCAGCGTTGAAGATCGAACTAGCGGGAGGCCCAGCTCCTACAATGAGCAGTTCTTC; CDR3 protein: CSVEDRTSGRPSSYNEQFF
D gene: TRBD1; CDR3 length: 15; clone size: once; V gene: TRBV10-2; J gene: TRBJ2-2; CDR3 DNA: TGCGCCAGCAGGTTTCGACAGGGCGGGACCGGGGAGCTGTTTTTT; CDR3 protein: CASRFRQGGTGELFF
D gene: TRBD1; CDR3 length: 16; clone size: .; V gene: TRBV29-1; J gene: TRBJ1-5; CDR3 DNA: TGCAGCGTTGAACATCTTGCGGACAGGGACAATCAGCCCCAGCATTTT; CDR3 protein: CSVEHLADRDNQPQHF
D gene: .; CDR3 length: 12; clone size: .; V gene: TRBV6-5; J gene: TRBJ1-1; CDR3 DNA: TGTGCCAGCGCGCGGGGAAACACTGAAGCTTTCTTT; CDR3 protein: CASARGNTEAFF
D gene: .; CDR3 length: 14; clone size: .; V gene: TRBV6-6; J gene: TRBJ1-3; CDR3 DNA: TGTGCCAGCAGTATTCAGGGGTCCACAAACACCATATATTTT; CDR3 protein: CASSIQGSTNTIYF
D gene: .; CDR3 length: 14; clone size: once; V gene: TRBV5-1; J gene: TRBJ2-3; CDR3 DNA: TGCGCCAGCAGCATACAGGTCACTGGGGATACGCAGTATTTT; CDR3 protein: CASSIQVTGDTQYF
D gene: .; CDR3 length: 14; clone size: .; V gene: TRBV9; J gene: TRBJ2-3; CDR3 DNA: TGTGCCAGTTCGGCGGGGATGAGCACAGATACGCAGTATTTT; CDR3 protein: CASSAGMSTDTQYF
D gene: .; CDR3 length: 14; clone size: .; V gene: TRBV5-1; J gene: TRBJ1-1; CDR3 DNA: TGCGCCAGCAGCTTTGGGGGCCGGGGCACTGAAGCTTTCTTT; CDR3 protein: CASSFGGRGTEAFF
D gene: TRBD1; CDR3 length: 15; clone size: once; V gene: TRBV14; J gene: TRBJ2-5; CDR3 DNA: TGTGCCAGCAGCCCTGGGACAGGTTGGTCGGAGACCCAGTACTTC; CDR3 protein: CASSPGTGWSETQYF
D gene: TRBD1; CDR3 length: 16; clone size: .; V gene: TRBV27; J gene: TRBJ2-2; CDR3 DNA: TGTGCCAGCAGTTTACAGGGGGCCGCGAACACCGGGGAGCTGTTTTTT; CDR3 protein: CASSLQGAANTGELFF
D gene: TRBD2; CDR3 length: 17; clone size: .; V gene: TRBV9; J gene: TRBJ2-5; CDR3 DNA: TGTGCCAGCAGCCCAGGAGCGGGGGGGCTATTAGGAGAGACCCAGTACTTC; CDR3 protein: CASSPGAGGLLGETQYF
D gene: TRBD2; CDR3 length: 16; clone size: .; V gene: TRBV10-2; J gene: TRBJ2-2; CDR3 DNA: TGCGCCAGCAGGGAGAGGGGACTAGCGATGAGCGGGGAGCTGTTTTTT; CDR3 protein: CASRERGLAMSGELFF
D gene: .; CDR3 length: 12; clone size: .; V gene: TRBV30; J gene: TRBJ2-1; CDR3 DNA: TGTGCCTGGGCTAGCGACTACAATGAGCAGTTCTTC; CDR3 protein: CAWASDYNEQFF
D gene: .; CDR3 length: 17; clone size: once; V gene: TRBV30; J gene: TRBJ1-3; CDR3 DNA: TGTGCCTGGAGTCCCCCGAGGTGGGTCCACAACCCAAACACCATATATTTT; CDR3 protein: CAWSPPRWVHNPNTIYF
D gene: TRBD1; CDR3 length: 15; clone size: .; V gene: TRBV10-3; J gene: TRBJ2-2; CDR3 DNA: TGTGCCATCAGTATGAGACAGGGGGGGACCGGGGAGCTGTTTTTT; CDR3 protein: CAISMRQGGTGELFF
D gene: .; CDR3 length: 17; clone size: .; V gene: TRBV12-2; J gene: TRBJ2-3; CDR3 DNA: TGTGCAAGTCGCTCACCGGGACTAGCGGGAGGGGCAGATACGCAGTATTTT; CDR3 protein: CASRSPGLAGGADTQYF
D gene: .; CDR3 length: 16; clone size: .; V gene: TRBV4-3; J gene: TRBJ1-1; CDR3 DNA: TGCGCCAGCAGCCAAGACCCGGCCGGAGTACTAACTGAAGCTTTCTTT; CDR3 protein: CASSQDPAGVLTEAFF
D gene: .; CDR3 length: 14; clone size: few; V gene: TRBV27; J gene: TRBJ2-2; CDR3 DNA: TGTGCCAGCAGACCGGGACTTAGCACCGGGGAGCTGTTTTTT; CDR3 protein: CASRPGLSTGELFF
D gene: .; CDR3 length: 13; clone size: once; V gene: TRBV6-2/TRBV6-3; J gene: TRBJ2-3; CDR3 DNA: TGTGCCAGCAGTTACCCCATCCAAGATACGCAGTATTTT; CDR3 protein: CASSYPIQDTQYF
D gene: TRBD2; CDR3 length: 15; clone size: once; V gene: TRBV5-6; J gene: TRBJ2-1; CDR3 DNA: TGTGCCAGCAGCGTGACTAGCGGGGGGGCAAATGAGCAGTTCTTC; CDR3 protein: CASSVTSGGANEQFF
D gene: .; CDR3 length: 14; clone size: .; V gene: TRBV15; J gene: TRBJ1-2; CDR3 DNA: TGTGCCACCAGCAGAGTCCTACAGAACTATGGCTACACCTTC; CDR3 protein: CATSRVLQNYGYTF
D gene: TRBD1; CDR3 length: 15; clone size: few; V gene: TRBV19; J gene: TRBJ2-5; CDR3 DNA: TGTGCCAGTAGTATAGAGAGGGGGCGTTTGGAGACCCAGTACTTC; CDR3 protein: CASSIERGRLETQYF
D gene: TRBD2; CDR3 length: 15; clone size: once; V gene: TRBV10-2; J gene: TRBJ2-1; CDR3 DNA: TGCGCCAGCAGCACTATAGCGGGGCGAAGGAATGAGCAGTTCTTC; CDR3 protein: CASSTIAGRRNEQFF
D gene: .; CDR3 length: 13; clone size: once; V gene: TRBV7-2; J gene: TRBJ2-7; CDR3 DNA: TGTGCCAGCAGCTTCAGGGTGTTCTACGAGCAGTACTTC; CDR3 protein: CASSFRVFYEQYF
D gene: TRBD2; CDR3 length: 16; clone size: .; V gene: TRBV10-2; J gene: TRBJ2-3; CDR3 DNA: TGCGCCAGCAAACAACAGACTAGCGGGATGGGAGATACGCAGTATTTT; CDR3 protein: CASKQQTSGMGDTQYF